This T cell receptor (beta chain) was obtained from a study of OX40 agonist ivuxolimab in advanced cancers. General study findings and limits: In general, CD8+ T cells held more expanded clones than CD4+ did, on average. Dosing at 0.1 to 3.0 mg/kg was accompanied by clonal expansion of CD4+ and CD8+ blood T cells by week 6.

Germline CDR1 reads SNHLY; CDR2 reads FYNNEI. This CDR3 spans 14 amino acids. V dropped 7 bases and J dropped 6 bases, with 16 bases sitting between them. Autoimmune disease history or systemic immunosuppression led to patient exclusion. TCRdb's table, derived via immunoSEQ multiplex PCR, lists solely in-frame clones and lacks some. The table has approximately 58,000 clones, about four fifths seen once; the top ten hold 2% to 3%. Of note for this clone: Its antigen is currently unknown.

This material consisted of CD4+ or CD8+ T cells sorted from blood, taken in a trial of the OX40 agonist ivuxolimab. The genes are TRBV2 and TRBJ1-5, with unresolved D. This clonotype was sampled from an adult with an advanced solid tumor such as melanoma, head and neck, liver or kidney cancer. CDR3 coding DNA: TGTGCCAGCACCCCGGCAGGAGCGGGTCAGCCCCAGCATTTT. This gives the protein CASTPAGAGQPQHF.